The sequence of this TCR beta chain was determined in a study of PD-1 blockade in classical Hodgkin lymphoma. Every patient was affected by relapse after autologous stem cell transplantation, while exposure to brentuximab vedotin was not uniform. Method: immunoSEQ multiplex PCR; TCRdb's copy keeps in-frame clones and lacks some. The sample holds about 98,000 clones; over 85% are singletons and the top ten take over 2.5%. Looked up from germline, CDR1 is SGHRS and CDR2 is YFSETQ. Trimming stripped 4 bases from V and 6 bases from J, with 17 bases between. CDR3 length equals 14 residues. This specimen was peripheral blood mononuclear cells (PBMCs), taken at baseline. The V and J genes are TRBV5-1 and TRBJ2-7, with D possibly being TRBD2 (6 bases). This receptor was identified in a human donor with classical Hodgkin lymphoma. DNA of the CDR3: TGCGCCAGCAGCGGATCCGGGACTCTAGGCGAGCAGTACTTC. This sequence encodes CASSGSGTLGEQYF.